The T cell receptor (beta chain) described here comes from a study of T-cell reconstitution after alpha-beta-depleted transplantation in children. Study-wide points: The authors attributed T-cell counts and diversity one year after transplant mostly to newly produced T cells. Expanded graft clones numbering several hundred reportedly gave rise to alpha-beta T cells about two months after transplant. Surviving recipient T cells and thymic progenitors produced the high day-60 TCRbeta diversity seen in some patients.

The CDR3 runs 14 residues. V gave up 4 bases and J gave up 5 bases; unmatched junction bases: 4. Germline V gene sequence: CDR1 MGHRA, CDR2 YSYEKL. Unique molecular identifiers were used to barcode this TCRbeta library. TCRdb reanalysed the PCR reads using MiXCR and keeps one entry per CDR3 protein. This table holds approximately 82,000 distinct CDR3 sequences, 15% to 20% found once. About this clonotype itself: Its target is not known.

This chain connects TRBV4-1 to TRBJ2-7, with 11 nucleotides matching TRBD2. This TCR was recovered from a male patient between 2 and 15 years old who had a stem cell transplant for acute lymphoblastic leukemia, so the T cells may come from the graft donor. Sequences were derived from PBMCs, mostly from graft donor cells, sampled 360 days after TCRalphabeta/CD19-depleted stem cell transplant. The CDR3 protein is CASSLAGGHHEQYF. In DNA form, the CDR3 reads TGCGCCAGCAGCCTAGCGGGAGGGCATCACGAGCAGTACTTC.